Listed here are 2 T cell receptor beta chains from one sample, sequenced in a study of blood T cell repertoires in COVID-19. TCRdb's table, derived via immunoSEQ multiplex PCR, lists solely in-frame clones and lacks some. The sample has approximately 200,000 clones, around 75% seen once; the top ten hold 5.1%. Sample: peripheral blood. These receptors came from a human donor in a cohort sampled during active COVID-19.

The rearrangement uses TRBV5-1 and TRBJ2-2; 12 positions match TRBD1. Trimming took 4 bases from V and 5 from J; bases not matched to a gene: 3. Germline CDR1 is SGHRS and CDR2 is YFSETQ. The CDR3 runs 15 residues. As DNA, the CDR3 is TGCGCCAGCAGCGCGGGACAGGGGGCGACCGGGGAGCTGTTTTTT. Its translation: CASSAGQGATGELFF.

The CDR3 bases are TGTGCCAGCAGCTTTCTCCAGATCTACGAGCAGTACTTC. Translation: CASSFLQIYEQYF. V is TRBV11-2 and J is TRBJ2-7; D unresolved. Germline CDR1 reads SGHAT; CDR2 reads FQNNGV. Trimming shortened V by 3 bases and J by 3 bases, and 9 bases separated the two germline ends. CDR3 length: 13 amino acids.